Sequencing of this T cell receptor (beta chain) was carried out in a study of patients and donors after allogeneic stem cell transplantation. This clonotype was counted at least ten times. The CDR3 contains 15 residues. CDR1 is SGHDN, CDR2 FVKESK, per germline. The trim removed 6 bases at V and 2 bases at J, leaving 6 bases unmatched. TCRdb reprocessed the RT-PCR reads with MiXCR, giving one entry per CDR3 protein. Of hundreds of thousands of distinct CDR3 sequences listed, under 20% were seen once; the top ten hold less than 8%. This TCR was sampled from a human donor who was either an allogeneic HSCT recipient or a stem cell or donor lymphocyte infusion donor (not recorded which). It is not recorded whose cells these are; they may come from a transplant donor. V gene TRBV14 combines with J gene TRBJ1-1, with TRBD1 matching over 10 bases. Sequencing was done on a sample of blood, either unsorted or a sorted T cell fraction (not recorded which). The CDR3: CASRPRQGANTEAFF. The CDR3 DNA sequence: TGTGCCAGCAGACCCCGACAGGGGGCAAACACTGAAGCTTTCTTT. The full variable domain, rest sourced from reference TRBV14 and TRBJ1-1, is EAGVTQFPSHSVIEKGQTVTLRCDPISGHDNLYWYRRVMGKEIKFLLHFVKESKQDESGMPNNRFLAERTGGTYSTLKVQPAELEDSGVYFCASRPRQGANTEAFFGQGTRLTVV.